The 14 T cell receptor beta chains reported below all come from one sample, sequenced in a study of T cell responses to AZD1222 COVID-19 vaccine. Profiling relied on immunoSEQ multiplex PCR, and the TCRdb table lists in-frame clones only, not all of them. The data hold 50,000 to 75,000 clones, with over 70% observed a single time. Sample: peripheral blood, taken on day 0 of AZD1222 vaccination. These receptors were obtained from an adult in good health.

This clone was found a few times. The chain joins TRBV7-2 to TRBJ2-1; D uncertain. The germline CDR1 and CDR2 sequences are SGHTA and FQGNSA. The CDR3 covers 13 residues. V lost 6 bases to trimming and J lost 3 bases, with 9 bases between them. The CDR3 DNA sequence: TGTGCCAGCAGTCTTACTAACTACAATGAGCAGTTCTTC. Residues: CASSLTNYNEQFF.

The table lists this clone with a few counts. V is TRBV20-1 and J is TRBJ1-4; D ambiguous. CDR1 is DFQATT, CDR2 SNEGSKA, per germline (reference sequence). V was cut by 2 bases and J by 4 bases, with 2 bases left in between. There are 11 residues in the CDR3. CDR3 sequence (DNA): TGCAGTGCTAGACATAATGAAAAACTGTTTTTT. This sequence encodes CSARHNEKLFF.

The chain employs TRBV6-2 or TRBV6-3 and TRBJ1-4; D possibly corresponds to TRBD1 (5 bases). With 5 bases removed from V and 4 bases from J, the gap between germline ends came to 8 bases. The germline CDR1 and CDR2 sequences are MNHEY and SVGEGT. The CDR3 consists of 13 residues. CDR3 loop: CASSRGFNEKLFF. The CDR3 DNA reads TGTGCCAGCAGTCGGGGCTTTAATGAAAAACTGTTTTTT.

This CDR3 is CASSPGQGKTGANVLTF. DNA for the CDR3: TGTGCCAGCAGCCCGGGACAGGGAAAGACTGGGGCCAACGTCCTGACTTTC. This chain links TRBV11-3 with TRBJ2-6; 9 nucleotides line up with TRBD1. J lost 2 bases, V lost 5 bases, and 7 bases had no gene match. Germline V gene lookup returns CDR1 SGHNT and CDR2 YENEEA. This CDR3 comprises 17 residues.

Concerning this clone itself: Other nucleotide sequences from this sample produce the same CDR3. The rearrangement joins TRBV24-1 to TRBJ2-2, with a tentative D call TRBD1 (5 bases). The CDR3 contains 13 residues. V was pared by 5 bases and J by 5 bases, with 8 bases between. Germline loops: CDR1 KGHDR, CDR2 SFDVKD. CDR3 amino acids: CATSGPGTGELFF. The CDR3 DNA reads as TGTGCCACCAGTGGTCCAGGGACCGGGGAGCTGTTTTTT.

This clone appeared many times. The rearrangement uses TRBV27 and TRBJ2-7; the D call may be TRBD1 or TRBD2 (5 bases each). Germline V gives CDR1 MNHEY, CDR2 SMNVEV (reference sequence). V shed 2 bases and J shed 0 bases, with 11 bases lying between them. The CDR3 covers 15 residues. In DNA form, the CDR3 reads TGTGCCAGCAGTTTAACCCCGAGGGGCTCCTACGAGCAGTACTTC. It codes for CASSLTPRGSYEQYF.

This chain uses TRBV28 with TRBJ1-3; 9 bases match TRBD1. CDR1 is MDHEN, CDR2 SYDVKM, per germline. The ends lost 6 bases at V and 0 bases at J; junction bases unmatched: 3. CDR3 length: 15 amino acids. The CDR3 DNA reads TGTGCCAGCAGAAGGGACAGGGACTCTGGAAACACCATATATTTT. The encoded protein is CASRRDRDSGNTIYF.

This chain links TRBV28 with TRBJ1-5, with 8 bases lining up with TRBD1. Trimming at V came to 2 bases and at J to 5 bases, leaving 2 bases not matched to a gene. The CDR3 extends over 14 amino acids. The germline gives CDR1 MDHEN, CDR2 SYDVKM. Here the CDR3 reads CASSLGQGYQPQHF. In DNA form, the CDR3 reads TGTGCCAGCAGTTTAGGACAGGGATATCAGCCCCAGCATTTT.

Only a few counts were recorded for this clone. The DNA of the CDR3 is TGTGCCAGCTCAACCGACGGGGATCAGCCCCAGCATTTT. Translated: CASSTDGDQPQHF. J is TRBJ1-5 and V is TRBV18; D is undetermined. The ends were cut back, 5 bases at V and 5 bases at J, with 10 bases in the middle. Germline V gene data show CDR1 as KGHSH and CDR2 as LQKENI. The CDR3 has 13 residues.

This sequence joins TRBV6-6 and TRBJ2-7; 9 positions match TRBD1. CDR1 and CDR2 (germline): MNHNY, SVGAGI (reference sequence). The V segment lost 4 bases and the J segment 5 bases; nucleotides outside the gene matches: 9. The CDR3 length is 15 residues. The CDR3, as DNA: TGTGCCAGCAGTTTCCCGGGACAGGGTGGCGACGAGCAGTACTTC. Translation gives CASSFPGQGGDEQYF.

The chain joins TRBV4-3 to TRBJ2-1; TRBD2 matches 10 bases. The CDR3 totals 15 residues. CDR1 is LGHNA, CDR2 YSLEER, per germline. Trimming took 2 bases from V and 10 from J; bases not matched to a gene: 8. The CDR3 bases are TGCGCCAGCAGCCAACCGAGCGGGGGGGCCCTGGAGCAGTTCTTC. Translation: CASSQPSGGALEQFF.

The chain combines TRBV4-1 with TRBJ2-3, with D hard to call. Germline lookup yields CDR1 MGHRA and CDR2 YSYEKL. With 1 base removed from V and 0 bases from J, the gap between germline ends came to 8 bases. The CDR3 spans 15 residues. The CDR3 DNA is TGCGCCAGCAGCCAAGCGACGGAAAGCACAGATACGCAGTATTTT. Protein: CASSQATESTDTQYF.

This clone was counted ten times or more. The chain uses TRBV5-1 and TRBJ1-5; D unresolved. Trimming removed 2 bases at V and 4 bases at J, with 7 bases between. This CDR3 is built from 13 residues. Germline V gene data show CDR1 as SGHRS and CDR2 as YFSETQ. The CDR3 DNA reads as TGCGCCAGCAGCTTTGGCCCTAATCAGCCCCAGCATTTT. It encodes CASSFGPNQPQHF.

This clone was seen a few times. The gene calls are TRBV5-6 and TRBJ2-7; 7 bases agree with TRBD1. This CDR3 comprises 14 residues. Germline assignment: CDR1 SGHDT and CDR2 YYEEEE. Trimming cost V 2 bases and J 4 bases; bases outside gene matches: 6. CDR3 sequence reads: CASSFQGDRYEQYF. For the CDR3, the DNA is TGTGCCAGCAGCTTTCAGGGGGATAGATACGAGCAGTACTTC.